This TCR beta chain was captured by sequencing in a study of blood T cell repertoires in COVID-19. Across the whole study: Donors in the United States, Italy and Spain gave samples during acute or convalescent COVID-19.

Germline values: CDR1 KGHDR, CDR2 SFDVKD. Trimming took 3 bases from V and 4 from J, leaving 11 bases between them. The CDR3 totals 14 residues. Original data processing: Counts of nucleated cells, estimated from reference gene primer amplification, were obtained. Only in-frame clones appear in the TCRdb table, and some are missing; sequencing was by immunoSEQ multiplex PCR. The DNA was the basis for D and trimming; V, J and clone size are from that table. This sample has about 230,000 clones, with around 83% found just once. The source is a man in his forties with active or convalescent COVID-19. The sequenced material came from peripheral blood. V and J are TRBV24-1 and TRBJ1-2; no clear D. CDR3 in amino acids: CATSDRDSPYGYTF. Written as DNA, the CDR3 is TGTGCCACCAGTGATCGGGATTCACCCTATGGCTACACCTTC.